The 21 T cell receptor beta chains given below trace back to one sample, sequenced in a study of T cell responses to AZD1222 COVID-19 vaccine. The repertoire was sequenced with immunoSEQ multiplex PCR; TCRdb's copy has only in-frame clones and lacks some. The sample lists 200,000 or so clones; 80% to 90% were seen once. The sample was peripheral blood, taken on day 0 of AZD1222 vaccination. Receptors originate from an adult in good health.

This clone occurred once. The V and J genes are TRBV20-1 and TRBJ2-3; no reliable D call. Per germline, CDR1 DFQATT and CDR2 SNEGSKA (reference sequence). This CDR3 contains 11 residues. V was clipped by 5 bases and J by 8 bases, with 11 bases between them. The CDR3 DNA reads TGCAGTGCTCCCCGTGATGGTACGCAGTATTTT. As protein: CSAPRDGTQYF.

The chain couples TRBV19 to TRBJ1-3; D is ambiguous. The CDR3 covers 12 residues. Trimming cost V 0 bases and J 4 bases, with 1 base left between them. Germline V gene sequence: CDR1 LNHDA, CDR2 SQIVND (reference sequence). The CDR3, as DNA: TGTGCCAGTAGTATAGAGGGAAACACCATATATTTT. Its translation is CASSIEGNTIYF.

The chain is built from TRBV29-1 and TRBJ1-2; D possibly corresponds to TRBD1 (5 bases). The CDR3 runs to 14 residues. Germline assignment: CDR1 SQVTM and CDR2 ANQGSEA. V was trimmed by 4 bases and J by 4 bases, leaving 16 bases between them. The CDR3 region is CSVAQGVGVYGYTF. The CDR3 DNA sequence: TGCAGCGTTGCGCAAGGGGTAGGGGTCTATGGCTACACCTTC.

V gene TRBV18 combines with J gene TRBJ1-3; TRBD1 is a possible D gene (5 bases). V gave up 1 base and J gave up 2 bases, with 12 bases separating them. This CDR3 is 16 amino acids long. Germline V gene lookup returns CDR1 KGHSH and CDR2 LQKENI. Here the CDR3 reads CASSPQPPGTGNTIYF. Written as DNA, the CDR3 is TGTGCCAGCTCACCACAGCCGCCAGGGACTGGAAACACCATATATTTT.

The chain uses TRBV5-1 and TRBJ1-4; D call uncertain. The V gene's germline CDR1 is SGHRS and CDR2 YFSETQ. The CDR3 is made up of 15 amino acids. Trimming left V 3 bases short and J 3 bases short, with 12 bases between. The CDR3 DNA follows: TGCGCCAGCAGCTCCTACAGCGAGGCTAATGAAAAACTGTTTTTT. It translates to CASSSYSEANEKLFF. The variable domain in full, with the rest retrieved from reference TRBV5-1 and TRBJ1-4, is KAGVTQTPRYLIKTRGQQVTLSCSPISGHRSVSWYQQTPGQGLQFLFEYFSETQRNKGNFPGRFSGRQFSNSRSEMNVSTLELGDSALYLCASSSYSEANEKLFFGSGTQLSVL.

The chain joins TRBV9 to TRBJ1-5; maybe TRBD1 (5 bases). CDR3 length: 16 residues. Germline-derived CDR1 and CDR2 are SGDLS and YYNGEE. V was cut by 2 bases and J by 6 bases, with 18 bases left in between. CDR3 region: CASSVGGDSRVQPQHF. The CDR3 DNA sequence: TGTGCCAGCAGCGTGGGGGGGGATAGCAGGGTTCAGCCCCAGCATTTT.

This clone is a singleton in its sample. This chain links TRBV5-1 with TRBJ2-1; tentatively, D is TRBD2 (6 bases). Per the germline V gene, CDR1 is SGHRS and CDR2 is YFSETQ. CDR3 size: 20 residues. Trimming took off 0 bases at V and 5 bases at J, with 27 bases between the two ends. The CDR3 DNA sequence: TGCGCCAGCAGCTTGGCCCGCCGGGGGTCTAGCGCCGGTACCCACAATGAGCAGTTCTTC. It yields the protein CASSLARRGSSAGTHNEQFF.

V and J are TRBV5-1 and TRBJ1-6, with 7 bases lining up with TRBD1. V was clipped by 3 bases and J by 7 bases; unmatched bases: 13. The CDR3 has 17 residues. CDR1 and CDR2 (germline): SGHRS, YFSETQ. This CDR3 reads CASSSQVLQGSNSPLHF. The CDR3 nucleotides read TGCGCCAGCAGCTCCCAAGTCTTACAGGGGAGCAATTCACCCCTCCACTTT.

The J gene is TRBJ2-5, the V gene TRBV5-6; 10 bases align to TRBD2. Germline V gives CDR1 SGHDT, CDR2 YYEEEE. The V and J ends lost 4 bases and 1 base, in that order; junction bases with no gene match: 4. This CDR3 has 15 residues. The CDR3 nucleotides read TGTGCCAGCAGCCCCCAGCGGGGGGGCCAAGAGACCCAGTACTTC. It specifies CASSPQRGGQETQYF.

This sequence joins TRBV6-5 and TRBJ2-7; the D gene is possibly TRBD1 (5 bases). The CDR3 is made up of 13 amino acids. Germline V gene lookup returns CDR1 MNHEY and CDR2 SVGAGI. The V end was cut by 0 bases, the J end by 4 bases, with 7 bases between. In DNA, the CDR3 is TGTGCCAGCAGTTACTCGCGACAGTACGAGCAGTACTTC. This encodes CASSYSRQYEQYF.

In DNA form, the CDR3 reads TGTGCCAGCACCCTCCCCCAAAACACGCAGTATTTT. This sequence encodes CASTLPQNTQYF. The chain joins TRBV7-9 to TRBJ2-3; D remains unclear. Per germline, CDR1 SEHNR and CDR2 FQNEAQ (reference sequence). This CDR3 is built from 12 residues. The V end was cut by 7 bases, the J end by 9 bases, with 14 bases between.

The chain couples TRBV9 to TRBJ1-3; 10 bases agree with TRBD1. The junction had 3 bases not matched to a gene; V was cut back by 3 bases and J by 3 bases. The CDR3 runs to 15 residues. The germline V gene has CDR1 SGDLS and CDR2 YYNGEE. Written as DNA, the CDR3 is TGTGCCAGCAGCGCGGACAGGGGGTTTGGAAACACCATATATTTT. Translating it yields CASSADRGFGNTIYF. The whole variable domain, remainder taken from reference TRBV9 and TRBJ1-3, is DSGVTQTPKHLITATGQRVTLRCSPRSGDLSVYWYQQSLDQGLQFLIQYYNGEERAKGNILERFSAQQFPDLHSELNLSSLELGDSALYFCASSADRGFGNTIYFGEGSWLTVV.

The V gene is TRBV9, the J gene TRBJ2-1; 7 nucleotides agree with TRBD2. This CDR3 is built from 16 residues. V lost 3 bases and J lost 1; bases outside the gene matches: 7. CDR1 and CDR2 from the germline V gene are SGDLS and YYNGEE. CDR3 sequence (DNA): TGTGCCAGCAGCGGGGGAGGGGTCGGGTCCTACAATGAGCAGTTCTTC. It encodes CASSGGGVGSYNEQFF. The full variable domain, its missing parts supplied by reference TRBV9 and TRBJ2-1, is DSGVTQTPKHLITATGQRVTLRCSPRSGDLSVYWYQQSLDQGLQFLIQYYNGEERAKGNILERFSAQQFPDLHSELNLSSLELGDSALYFCASSGGGVGSYNEQFFGPGTRLTVL.

The gene calls are TRBV2 and TRBJ1-5; 7 bases match TRBD1. CDR1 is SNHLY, CDR2 FYNNEI, per germline. This CDR3 comprises 14 residues. With V trimmed by 6 bases and J by 3 bases, 5 bases remained unmatched. The CDR3 sequence is CASSLDRINQPQHF. The CDR3 coding sequence is TGTGCCAGCAGCCTGGACAGGATCAATCAGCCCCAGCATTTT.

This chain uses TRBV5-4 with TRBJ1-5; D call uncertain. CDR1 is SGHNT, CDR2 YYREEE, per germline (reference sequence). Trimming removed 4 bases from V and 4 bases from J, with 9 bases in between. The CDR3 consists of 13 residues. For the CDR3, the DNA is TGTGCCAGCAGCCGGGATACAAATCAGCCCCAGCATTTT. Translation gives CASSRDTNQPQHF.

This chain connects TRBV28 to TRBJ1-5; no firm D call. The CDR3 spans 15 residues. CDR1 is MDHEN and CDR2 is SYDVKM in the germline V gene. Trimming pared 8 bases from V and 5 bases from J, leaving 19 bases between. Here the CDR3 reads CASVPALFGYQPQHF. The CDR3 bases are TGTGCCAGCGTCCCGGCCCTCTTTGGTTATCAGCCCCAGCATTTT.

J is TRBJ1-2 and V is TRBV4-1; D gene uncertain. The CDR3 length is 14 residues. Germline assignment: CDR1 MGHRA and CDR2 YSYEKL. V was trimmed by 1 base and J by 2 bases, leaving 8 bases between them. The CDR3 DNA reads TGCGCCAGCAGCCAAGTTCATGGGAACTATGGCTACACCTTC. The encoded protein is CASSQVHGNYGYTF.

The rearrangement joins TRBV6-6 to TRBJ2-1; a possible D gene is TRBD1 (6 bases). Per germline, CDR1 MNHNY and CDR2 SVGAGI (reference sequence). This CDR3 is built from 16 residues. Between the trimmed V and J ends, which lost 8 bases and 2 bases, there was a span of 19 bases. CDR3 amino acids: CASGRFVRDTYNEQFF. CDR3 nucleotide sequence: TGTGCCAGCGGTAGATTCGTCAGGGACACCTACAATGAGCAGTTCTTC.

This chain links TRBV10-2 with TRBJ1-2; D call uncertain. CDR3 length: 15 amino acids. Per germline, CDR1 WSHSY and CDR2 SAAADI. The V and J ends lost 4 bases and 5 bases respectively, with 17 bases between them. CDR3 loop: CASSGQMNGKYGYTF. The CDR3 region has the DNA TGCGCCAGCAGTGGCCAGATGAACGGAAAATATGGCTACACCTTC.

The chain's CDR3 is CASSLNSWETQYF. CDR3 sequence (DNA): TGTGCCAGCAGCTTGAATAGTTGGGAGACCCAGTACTTC. The chain is built from TRBV6-5 and TRBJ2-5, with D unresolved. This CDR3 has 13 residues. Per the germline V gene, CDR1 is MNHEY and CDR2 is SVGAGI. Between the trimmed V and J ends, which lost 6 bases and 5 bases, there was a span of 13 bases.

V and J are TRBV28 and TRBJ2-5, with D possibly called TRBD1 or TRBD2 (5 bases each). The ends were cut back, 1 base at V and 9 bases at J, with 9 bases in the middle. Germline V gene lookup returns CDR1 MDHEN and CDR2 SYDVKM. The CDR3 loop spans 12 amino acids. CDR3 residues: CASSLSQEAQYF. CDR3 nucleotide sequence: TGTGCCAGCAGTTTATCACAGGAGGCCCAGTACTTC.